This TCR beta chain emerged from a study of blood T cell repertoires in COVID-19 (dated by TCRdb to between 2020 and 2021). At the level of the whole study: Samples covering the acute and convalescent phases of COVID-19 were provided by collaborators in the United States, Italy and Spain. The repertoires were released in a freely available public database meant as a resource for research on the immune response to SARS-CoV-2. Samples came from the ongoing ImmuneRACE study (first 160 participants) plus 1,254 subjects from 6 global collaborators. The dataset comprised deeply sampled blood TCRbeta repertoires from subjects exposed to, actively infected with, or recovered from COVID-19. Sample metadata almost always included a de-identified subject ID, COVID-19 status, age in years and sex. HLA class I and class II types, where available, came from metadata supplied by the sample provider rather than from assay-based typing. The material from the prospective study consisted of cDNA or gDNA derived from T cells, B-cell-depleted T cells, or PBMCs.

One collaborating source in Seattle enrolled patients while the patients were actively infected and followed the patients over time throughout the course of disease. The collaborating institutions used their own protocols to collect whole blood in K2EDTA tubes. For TCRbeta analysis, collaborator samples were shipped as frozen whole blood, as isolated PBMCs, or as DNA extracted from either sample type. General conclusions and limits of the study: Clinical and demographic metadata were provided uncurated, with the amount varying by source and participant.

From V the trimming removes 4 bases and from J it removes 10 bases, while the gene matches leave 9 bases of the junction unaccounted for. CDR3 length: 15 amino acids, cysteine to phenylalanine. Just the 45-base CDR3 DNA is kept, in frame starting at base 1. CDR1 SNHLY and CDR2 FYNNEI are derived from the germline V gene. TCRbeta CDR3 regions were amplified from genomic DNA by means of the immunoSEQ Assay, a bias-controlled multiplex PCR. The study's processing was this. Nucleated cell counts per sample were estimated from amplification of reference gene primers within the assay. To quantify the absolute abundance of each unique TCRbeta CDR3 rearrangement, sequence reads were collapsed and filtered. Productive Simpson clonality was computed per sample as the square root of Simpson's diversity index over productive rearrangements. Entries here come from immuneACCESS through TCRdb and include only in-frame sequences with V and J called. Some clones fail to appear in such tables; in the studies checked, an unresolved V gene covers under half of the shortfall, and the cause of the remainder is unknown. That table is the source of V, J and clone size, and D and trimming were worked out from the DNA. This sample is represented by a few hundred thousand clones; 70% to 90% of them were singletons. The top ten hold around 3% of the sample.

Note on this clone: Its cognate antigen has yet to be identified. No qualities accompany the bases; no much larger clone lies one base away.

This clonotype was sampled from a woman in her 30s with COVID-19, enrolled during active disease. Recombination connected TRBV2 to TRBJ2-1, and TRBD2 aligns with 11 junction nucleotides. Sequencing input: peripheral blood. The CDR3 reads CASSVVAGGPGEQFF. The nucleotides read TGTGCCAGCAGTGTGGTAGCGGGGGGGCCTGGGGAGCAGTTCTTC.